The clone carrying this T cell receptor (beta chain) has a handful of counts. The antigen is unknown. This entry belongs to a study of molecular identifiers for immune sequencing clone quantification. Findings of the study overall: Over 98% of effector molecules, but under 1% in naive cells, were held by clones with more than 20 RNA copies.

Library preparation followed earlier protocols using designated TCR primers. In TCRdb, the PCR reads were re-called with MiXCR into one record per CDR3 protein. The sample has about 630,000 distinct CDR3 sequences, 25% seen once. Losses at the gene ends were 5 bases for V and 6 bases for J; bases not matched to a gene: 8. Germline CDR1 SEHNR, CDR2 FQNEAQ (reference sequence). This CDR3 is built from 15 residues. The chain couples TRBV7-9 to TRBJ1-4; 8 bases line up with TRBD1. This TCR was recovered from a human donor in good health. Some libraries in this study had Jurkat cell RNA spiked in. The sequencing input was naive CD8+ T cells from blood, with Jurkat cell RNA spiked in. Subset noted: FACS-sorted CD8+CD4-CCR7+CD45RA+ naive T cells. The CDR3 here is CASSARTGSDEKLFF. In DNA form, the CDR3 reads TGTGCCAGCAGCGCACGGACAGGGTCTGATGAAAAACTGTTTTTT.